This TCR beta chain was captured in a study of CD8+ T cells in alopecia areata. Extracted RNA was reverse transcribed into cDNA, the sequencing template. This table comes from immunoSEQ multiplex PCR, and its TCRdb copy is limited to in-frame clones, with some not included. The sample lists about 64,000 clones; roughly 50% were seen once. The CDR3 covers 16 residues. The V gene's germline CDR1 is SGHKS and CDR2 YYEKEE (reference sequence). Treatment denoted: oral pan-JAK inhibitor, 5-10 mg twice daily. This clone was seen a single time. Germline is not matched at one junction end, which may reflect a read error.

The starting material was CD8+ T cells sorted from blood, obtained at approximately week 36, from a patient treated with tofacitinib. This sequence joins TRBV5-5 and TRBJ2-2; 8 bases agree with TRBD2. The sequence came from a human donor with alopecia areata. CDR3 in DNA: TGCGCCAGCAGCCAAGAGCGGGAGTGGAACACCGGGGAGCTGTTTTTT. It is translated as CASSQEREWNTGELFF.